The source of this T cell receptor (beta chain) is a study of human T cells and chemical hapten exposure. The study's findings and limits: Significantly more large CDR3 similarity clusters were formed by expanded TCRs than by controls.

Indicated time point: pre-sensitization, week 0. Regarding treatment: therapeutic diphenylcyclopropenone sensitization with weekly scalp DPC. TCRdb itself ran the RACE reads through MiXCR, one entry per CDR3 protein. Altogether under 300,000 distinct CDR3 sequences are present, around 7% being singletons, with the ten largest covering roughly 1.2%. From germline, CDR1 is MGHRA and CDR2 YSYEKL. The CDR3 runs 15 residues. Trimming cost V 2 bases and J 1 base, with 9 bases left between them. Of note for this clonotype: Antigen unknown.

The source was whole blood, collected in connection with sensitization to the hapten diphenylcyclopropenone (DPC). The TCR originated in a man aged 18 to 29 with alopecia areata. Some clones in this sample may be carry-over from other donors' samples. V usage is TRBV4-1 and J usage is TRBJ1-5, with D perhaps matching TRBD1 (5 bases). In DNA, the CDR3 is TGCGCCAGCAGCCAATTGGGGGTCAGCAATCAGCCCCAGCATTTT. It yields the protein CASSQLGVSNQPQHF.